This TCR beta chain was sequenced during a study of shared T cell receptors in the human thymus. The V end was cut by 5 bases, the J end by 4 bases, with 11 bases between. Germline CDR1 reads SGHVS; CDR2 reads FQNEAQ. The CDR3 spans 14 residues. Generated by immunoSEQ multiplex PCR, the TCRdb table keeps only in-frame clones and is missing some. Of some 700,000 clones listed, roughly 88% are singletons. The sample was also reused in another study, on human thymus T cells. From that report: Infants served as donors; they were healthy and Finnish and were having corrective surgery for congenital heart defects. Thymus specimens were resections from corrective heart surgery. Apparent skewing of V and J gene usage characterized both thymic and blood repertoires. Related studies found that unrelated individuals share highly overlapping thymic repertoires.

The receptor was derived from a girl less than two years old with a congenital heart defect. The chain uses TRBV7-8 and TRBJ2-2, with D possibly TRBD1 on 6 matching bases. What was sequenced was thymocytes. For the CDR3, the DNA is TGTGCCAGCAGCGTTAGGGGGTTCACCGGGGAGCTGTTTTTT. This encodes CASSVRGFTGELFF.